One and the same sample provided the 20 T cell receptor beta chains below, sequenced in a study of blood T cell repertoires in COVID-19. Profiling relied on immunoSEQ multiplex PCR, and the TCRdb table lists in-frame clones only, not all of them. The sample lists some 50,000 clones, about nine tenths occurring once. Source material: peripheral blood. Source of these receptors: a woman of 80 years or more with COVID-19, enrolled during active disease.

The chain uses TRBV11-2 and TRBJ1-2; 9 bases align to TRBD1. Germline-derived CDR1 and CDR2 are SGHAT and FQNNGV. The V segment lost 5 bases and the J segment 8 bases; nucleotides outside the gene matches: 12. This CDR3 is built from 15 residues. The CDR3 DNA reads TGTGCCAGCAGCCAGGGGCCGGACAGGGGCTCAGGCTACACCTTC. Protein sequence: CASSQGPDRGSGYTF.

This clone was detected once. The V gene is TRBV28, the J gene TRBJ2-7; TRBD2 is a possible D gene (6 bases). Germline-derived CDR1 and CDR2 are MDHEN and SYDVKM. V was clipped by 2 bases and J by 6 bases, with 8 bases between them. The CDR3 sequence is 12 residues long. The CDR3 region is CASSLQRVEQYF. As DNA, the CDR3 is TGTGCCAGCAGTTTACAGCGGGTCGAGCAGTACTTC. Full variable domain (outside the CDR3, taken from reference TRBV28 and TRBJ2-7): DVKVTQSSRYLVKRTGEKVFLECVQDMDHENMFWYRQDPGLGLRLIYFSYDVKMKEKGDIPEGYSVSREKKERFSLILESASTNQTSMYLCASSLQRVEQYFGPGTRLTVT.

In nucleotides, the CDR3 is TGTGCCAGCAGTTACGGGCTAGCCCGAGAGACCCAGTACTTC. It is translated as CASSYGLARETQYF. The chain links TRBV6-5 to TRBJ2-5; possibly TRBD2 for D (5 bases). Germline CDR1 is MNHEY and CDR2 is SVGAGI. The CDR3 runs to 14 residues. The V gene lost 2 bases and the J gene lost 4 bases, with 11 bases spanning the gap.

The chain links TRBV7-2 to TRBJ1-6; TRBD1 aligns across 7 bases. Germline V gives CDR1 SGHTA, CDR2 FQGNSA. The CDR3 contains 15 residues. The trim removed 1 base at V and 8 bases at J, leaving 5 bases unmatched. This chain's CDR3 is CASSLGTGWDSPLHF. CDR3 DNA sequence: TGTGCCAGCAGCTTAGGGACAGGTTGGGATTCACCCCTCCACTTT.

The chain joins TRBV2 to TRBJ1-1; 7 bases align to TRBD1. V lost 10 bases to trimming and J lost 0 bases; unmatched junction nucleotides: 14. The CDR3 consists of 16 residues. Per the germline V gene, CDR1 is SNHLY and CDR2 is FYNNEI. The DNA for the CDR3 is TGTGCCACCCGGGATCTCACGGGGACAGTGAACACTGAAGCTTTCTTT. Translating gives CATRDLTGTVNTEAFF.

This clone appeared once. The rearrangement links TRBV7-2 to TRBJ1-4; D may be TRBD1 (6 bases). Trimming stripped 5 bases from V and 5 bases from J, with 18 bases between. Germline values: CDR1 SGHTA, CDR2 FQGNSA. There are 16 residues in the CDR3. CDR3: CASSHDPTGRNEKLFF. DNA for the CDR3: TGTGCCAGCAGCCATGACCCGACAGGCAGAAATGAAAAACTGTTTTTT. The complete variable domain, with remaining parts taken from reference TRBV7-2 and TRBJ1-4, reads GAGVSQSPSNKVTEKGKDVELRCDPISGHTALYWYRQSLGQGLEFLIYFQGNSAPDKSGLPSDRFSAERTGGSVSTLTIQRTQQEDSAVYLCASSHDPTGRNEKLFFGSGTQLSVL.

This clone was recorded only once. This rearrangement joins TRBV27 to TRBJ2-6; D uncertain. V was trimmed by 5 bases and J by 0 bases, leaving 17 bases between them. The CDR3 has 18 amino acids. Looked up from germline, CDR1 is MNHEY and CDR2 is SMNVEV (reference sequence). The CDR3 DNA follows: TGTGCCAGCAGTCCCCAAGTCCGTAAGCTCTCTGGGGCCAACGTCCTGACTTTC. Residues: CASSPQVRKLSGANVLTF.

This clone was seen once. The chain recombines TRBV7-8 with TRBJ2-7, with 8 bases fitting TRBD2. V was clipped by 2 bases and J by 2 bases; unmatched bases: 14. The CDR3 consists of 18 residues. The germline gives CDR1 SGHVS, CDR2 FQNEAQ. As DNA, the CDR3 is TGTGCCAGCAGCTTAACGGGGACGGAGCTAGCGGGTGCCTACGAGCAGTACTTC. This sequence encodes CASSLTGTELAGAYEQYF.

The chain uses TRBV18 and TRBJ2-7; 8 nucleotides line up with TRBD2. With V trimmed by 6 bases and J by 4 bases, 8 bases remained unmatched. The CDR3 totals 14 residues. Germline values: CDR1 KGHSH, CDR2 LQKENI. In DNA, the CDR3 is TGTGCCAGCTCCCGGGGGGGAGAGGGTTACGAGCAGTACTTC. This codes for CASSRGGEGYEQYF.

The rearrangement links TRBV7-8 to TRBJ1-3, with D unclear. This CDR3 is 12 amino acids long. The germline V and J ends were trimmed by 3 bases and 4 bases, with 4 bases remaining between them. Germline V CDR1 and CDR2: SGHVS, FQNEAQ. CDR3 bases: TGTGCCAGCAGCTTTAGCGGAAACACCATATATTTT. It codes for CASSFSGNTIYF.

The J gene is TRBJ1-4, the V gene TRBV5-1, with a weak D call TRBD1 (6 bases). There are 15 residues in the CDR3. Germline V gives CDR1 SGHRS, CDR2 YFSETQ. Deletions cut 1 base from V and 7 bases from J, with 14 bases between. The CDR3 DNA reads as TGCGCCAGCAGCTTGAACAGGGATGGTGGTGAAAAACTGTTTTTT. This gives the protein CASSLNRDGGEKLFF. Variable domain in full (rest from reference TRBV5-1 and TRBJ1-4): KAGVTQTPRYLIKTRGQQVTLSCSPISGHRSVSWYQQTPGQGLQFLFEYFSETQRNKGNFPGRFSGRQFSNSRSEMNVSTLELGDSALYLCASSLNRDGGEKLFFGSGTQLSVL.

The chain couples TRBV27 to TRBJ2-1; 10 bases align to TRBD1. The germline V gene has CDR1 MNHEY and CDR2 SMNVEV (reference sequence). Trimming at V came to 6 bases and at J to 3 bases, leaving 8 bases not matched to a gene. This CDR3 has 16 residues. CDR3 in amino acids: CASRSAGTGDYNEQFF. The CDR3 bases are TGTGCCAGCAGATCGGCCGGGACAGGGGACTACAATGAGCAGTTCTTC.

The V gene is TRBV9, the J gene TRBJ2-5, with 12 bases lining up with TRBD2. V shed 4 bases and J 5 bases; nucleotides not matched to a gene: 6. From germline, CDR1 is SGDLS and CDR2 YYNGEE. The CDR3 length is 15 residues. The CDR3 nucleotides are TGTGCCAGCAGCCCCGGGACTAGCGGGTGGGAGACCCAGTACTTC. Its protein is CASSPGTSGWETQYF. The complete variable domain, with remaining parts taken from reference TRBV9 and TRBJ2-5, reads DSGVTQTPKHLITATGQRVTLRCSPRSGDLSVYWYQQSLDQGLQFLIQYYNGEERAKGNILERFSAQQFPDLHSELNLSSLELGDSALYFCASSPGTSGWETQYFGPGTRLLVL.

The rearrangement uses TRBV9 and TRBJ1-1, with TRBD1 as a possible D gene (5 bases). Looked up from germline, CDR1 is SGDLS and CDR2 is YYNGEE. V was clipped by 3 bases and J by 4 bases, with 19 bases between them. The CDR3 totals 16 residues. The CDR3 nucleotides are TGTGCCAGCAGCGACCGTCCGGGGGAAGAAGGCACTGAAGCTTTCTTT. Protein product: CASSDRPGEEGTEAFF. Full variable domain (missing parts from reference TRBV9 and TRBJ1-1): DSGVTQTPKHLITATGQRVTLRCSPRSGDLSVYWYQQSLDQGLQFLIQYYNGEERAKGNILERFSAQQFPDLHSELNLSSLELGDSALYFCASSDRPGEEGTEAFFGQGTRLTVV.

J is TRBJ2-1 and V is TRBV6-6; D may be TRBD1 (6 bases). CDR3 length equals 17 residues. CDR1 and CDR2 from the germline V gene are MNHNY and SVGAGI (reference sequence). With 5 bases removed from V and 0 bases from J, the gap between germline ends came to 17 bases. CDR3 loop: CASSLLWTASSYNEQFF. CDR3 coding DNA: TGTGCCAGCAGTCTGTTATGGACAGCTAGCTCCTACAATGAGCAGTTCTTC.

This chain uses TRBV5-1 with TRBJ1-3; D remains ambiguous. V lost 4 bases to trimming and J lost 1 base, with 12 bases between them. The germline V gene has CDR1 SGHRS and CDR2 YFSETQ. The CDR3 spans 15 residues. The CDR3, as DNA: TGCGCCAGCAGCCTCCATTTAGCTTCTGGAAACACCATATATTTT. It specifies CASSLHLASGNTIYF.

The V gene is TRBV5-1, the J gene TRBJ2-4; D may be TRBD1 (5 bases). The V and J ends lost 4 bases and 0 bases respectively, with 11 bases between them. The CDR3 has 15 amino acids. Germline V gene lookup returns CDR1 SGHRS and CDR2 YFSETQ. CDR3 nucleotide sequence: TGCGCCAGCAGCGCCGGACATGTAGCCAAAAACATTCAGTACTTC. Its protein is CASSAGHVAKNIQYF.

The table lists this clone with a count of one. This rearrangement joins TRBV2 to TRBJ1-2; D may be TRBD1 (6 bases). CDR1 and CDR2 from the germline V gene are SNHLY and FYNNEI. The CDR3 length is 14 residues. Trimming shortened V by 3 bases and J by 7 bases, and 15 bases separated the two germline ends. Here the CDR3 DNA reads TGTGCCAGCAGTGAGTGGCAGGGGAGCGGTGGCTACACCTTC. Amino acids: CASSEWQGSGGYTF.

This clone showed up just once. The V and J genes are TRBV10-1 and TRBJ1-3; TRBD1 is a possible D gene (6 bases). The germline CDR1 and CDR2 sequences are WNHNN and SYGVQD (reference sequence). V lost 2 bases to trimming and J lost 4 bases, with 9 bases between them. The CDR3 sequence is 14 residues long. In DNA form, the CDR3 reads TGCGCCAGCAGTGAGGAAACAGGGGGAAACACCATATATTTT. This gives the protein CASSEETGGNTIYF.

The chain's CDR3 is CASSIGASGNTGELFF. The CDR3 DNA reads TGTGCCAGTAGTATTGGGGCTAGCGGCAACACCGGGGAGCTGTTTTTT. The rearrangement uses TRBV19 and TRBJ2-2; the match to TRBD2 covers 7 bases. The CDR3 consists of 16 residues. The germline V gene has CDR1 LNHDA and CDR2 SQIVND (reference sequence). The ends lost 3 bases at V and 2 bases at J; junction bases unmatched: 6.